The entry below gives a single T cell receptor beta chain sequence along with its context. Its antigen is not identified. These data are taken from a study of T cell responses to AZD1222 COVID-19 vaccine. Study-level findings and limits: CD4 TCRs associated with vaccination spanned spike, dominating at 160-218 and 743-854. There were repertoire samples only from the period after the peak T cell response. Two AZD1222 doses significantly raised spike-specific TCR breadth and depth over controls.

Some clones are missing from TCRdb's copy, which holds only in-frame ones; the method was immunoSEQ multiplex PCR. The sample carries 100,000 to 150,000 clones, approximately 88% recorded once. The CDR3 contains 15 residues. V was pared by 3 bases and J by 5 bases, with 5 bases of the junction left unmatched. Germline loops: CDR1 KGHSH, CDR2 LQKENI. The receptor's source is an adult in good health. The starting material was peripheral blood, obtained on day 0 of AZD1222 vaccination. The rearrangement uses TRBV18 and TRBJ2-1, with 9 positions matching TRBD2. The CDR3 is CASSPERGVNNEQFF. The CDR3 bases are TGTGCCAGCTCACCTGAGCGGGGGGTTAACAATGAGCAGTTCTTC.